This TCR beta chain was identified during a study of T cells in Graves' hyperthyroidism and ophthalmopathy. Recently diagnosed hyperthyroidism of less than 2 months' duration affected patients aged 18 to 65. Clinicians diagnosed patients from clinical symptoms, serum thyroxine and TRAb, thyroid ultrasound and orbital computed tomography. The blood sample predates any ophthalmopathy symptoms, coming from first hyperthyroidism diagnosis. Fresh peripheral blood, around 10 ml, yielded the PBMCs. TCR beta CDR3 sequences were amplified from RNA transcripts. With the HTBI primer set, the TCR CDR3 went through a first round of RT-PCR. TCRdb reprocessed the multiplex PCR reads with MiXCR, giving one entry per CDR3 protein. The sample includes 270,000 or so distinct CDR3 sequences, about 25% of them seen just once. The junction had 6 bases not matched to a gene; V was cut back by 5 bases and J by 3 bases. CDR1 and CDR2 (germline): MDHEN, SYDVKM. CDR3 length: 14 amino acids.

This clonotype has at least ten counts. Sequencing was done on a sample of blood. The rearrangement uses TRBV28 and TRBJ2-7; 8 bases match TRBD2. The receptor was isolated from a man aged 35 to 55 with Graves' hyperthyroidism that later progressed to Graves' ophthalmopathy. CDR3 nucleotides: TGTGCCAGCAGTCCCGGGACTAGTTACTACGAGCAGTACTTC. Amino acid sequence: CASSPGTSYYEQYF.